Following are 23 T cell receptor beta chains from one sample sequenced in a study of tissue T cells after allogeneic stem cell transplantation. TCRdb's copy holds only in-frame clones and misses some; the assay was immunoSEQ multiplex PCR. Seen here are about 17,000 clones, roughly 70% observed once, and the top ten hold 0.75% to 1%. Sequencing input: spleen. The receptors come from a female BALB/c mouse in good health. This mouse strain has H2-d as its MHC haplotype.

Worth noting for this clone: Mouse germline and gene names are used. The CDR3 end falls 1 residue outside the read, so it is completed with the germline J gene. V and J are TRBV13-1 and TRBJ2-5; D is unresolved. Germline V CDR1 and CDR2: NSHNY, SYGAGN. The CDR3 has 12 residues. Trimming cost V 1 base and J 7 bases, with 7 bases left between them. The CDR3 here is CASSDLRNTQYF. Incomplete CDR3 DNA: TGTGCCAGCAGTGATCTCCGGAACACCCAGTAC.

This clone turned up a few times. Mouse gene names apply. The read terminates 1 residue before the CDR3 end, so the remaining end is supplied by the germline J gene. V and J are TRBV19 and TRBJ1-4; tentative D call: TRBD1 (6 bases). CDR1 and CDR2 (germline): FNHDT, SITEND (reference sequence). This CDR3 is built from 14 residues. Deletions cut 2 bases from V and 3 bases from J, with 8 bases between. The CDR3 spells CASSITGPNERLFF. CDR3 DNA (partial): TGTGCCAGCAGTATCACAGGGCCCAACGAAAGATTATTT.

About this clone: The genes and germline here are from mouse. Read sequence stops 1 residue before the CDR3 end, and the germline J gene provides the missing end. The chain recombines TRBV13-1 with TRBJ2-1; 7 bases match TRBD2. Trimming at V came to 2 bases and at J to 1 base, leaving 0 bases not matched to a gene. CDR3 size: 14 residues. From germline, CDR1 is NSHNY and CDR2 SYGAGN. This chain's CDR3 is CASSELGNYAEQFF. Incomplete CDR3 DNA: TGTGCCAGCAGTGAACTGGGGAACTATGCTGAGCAGTTC.

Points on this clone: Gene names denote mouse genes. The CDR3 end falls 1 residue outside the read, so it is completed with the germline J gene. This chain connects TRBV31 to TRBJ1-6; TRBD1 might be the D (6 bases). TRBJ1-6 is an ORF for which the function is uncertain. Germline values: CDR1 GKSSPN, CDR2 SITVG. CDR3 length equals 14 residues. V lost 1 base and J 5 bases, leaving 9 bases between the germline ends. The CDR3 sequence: CAWSPGQNNSPLYF. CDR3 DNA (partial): TGTGCCTGGAGTCCCGGACAGAATAATTCGCCCCTCTAC.

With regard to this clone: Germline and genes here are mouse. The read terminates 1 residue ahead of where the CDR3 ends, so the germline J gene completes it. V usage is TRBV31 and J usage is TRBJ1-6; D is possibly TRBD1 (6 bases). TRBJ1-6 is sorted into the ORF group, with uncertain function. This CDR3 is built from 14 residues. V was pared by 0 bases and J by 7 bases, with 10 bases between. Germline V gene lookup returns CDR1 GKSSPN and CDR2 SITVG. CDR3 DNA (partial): TGTGCCTGGAGTCTGGGGGGCGGCAATTCGCCCCTCTAC. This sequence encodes CAWSLGGGNSPLY. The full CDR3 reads CAWSLGGGNSPLYF.

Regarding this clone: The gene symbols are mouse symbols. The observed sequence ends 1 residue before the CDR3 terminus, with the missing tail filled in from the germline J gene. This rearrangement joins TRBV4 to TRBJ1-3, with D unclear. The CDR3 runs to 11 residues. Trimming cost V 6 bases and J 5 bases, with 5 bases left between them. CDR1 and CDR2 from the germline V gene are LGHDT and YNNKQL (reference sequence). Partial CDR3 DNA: TGTGCCAGCAGTACAAGAAATACGCTCTAT. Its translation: CASSTRNTLY. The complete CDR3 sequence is CASSTRNTLYF.

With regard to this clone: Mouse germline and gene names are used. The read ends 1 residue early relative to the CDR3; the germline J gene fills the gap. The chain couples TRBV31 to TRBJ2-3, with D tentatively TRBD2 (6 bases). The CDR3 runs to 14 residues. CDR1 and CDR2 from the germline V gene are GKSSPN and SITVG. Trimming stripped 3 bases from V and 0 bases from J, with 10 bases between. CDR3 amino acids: CAWSRGVSAETLYF. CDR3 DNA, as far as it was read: TGTGCCTGGAGCCGGGGGGTTAGTGCAGAAACGCTGTAT.

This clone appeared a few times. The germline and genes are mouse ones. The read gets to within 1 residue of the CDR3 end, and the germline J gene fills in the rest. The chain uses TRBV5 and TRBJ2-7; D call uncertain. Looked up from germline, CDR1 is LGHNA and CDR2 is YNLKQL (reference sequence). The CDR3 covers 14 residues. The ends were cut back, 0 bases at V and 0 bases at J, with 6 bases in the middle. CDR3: CASSQEYHSYEQYF. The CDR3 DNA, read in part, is TGTGCCAGCAGCCAAGAGTACCACTCCTATGAACAGTAC.

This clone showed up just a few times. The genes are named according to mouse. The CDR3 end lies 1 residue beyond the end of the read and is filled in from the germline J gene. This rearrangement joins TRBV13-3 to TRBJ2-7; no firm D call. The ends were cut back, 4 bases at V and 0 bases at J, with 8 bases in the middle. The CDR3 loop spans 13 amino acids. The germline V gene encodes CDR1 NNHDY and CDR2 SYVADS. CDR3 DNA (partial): TGTGCCAGCAGTAGACAAAGCTCCTATGAACAGTAC. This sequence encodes CASSRQSSYEQY. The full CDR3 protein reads CASSRQSSYEQYF.

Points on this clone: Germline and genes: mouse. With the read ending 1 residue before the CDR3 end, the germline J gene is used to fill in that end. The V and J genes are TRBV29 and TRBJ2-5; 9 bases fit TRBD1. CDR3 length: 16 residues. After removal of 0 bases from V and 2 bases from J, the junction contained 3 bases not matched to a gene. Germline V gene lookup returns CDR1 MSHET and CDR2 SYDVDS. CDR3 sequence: CASSLSGQGGQDTQYF. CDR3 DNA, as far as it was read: TGTGCTAGCAGTTTATCGGGACAGGGTGGCCAAGACACCCAGTAC.

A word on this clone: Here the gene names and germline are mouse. The sequenced CDR3 bases are TGTGCCAGCAGCCCCGGGACAGGGGGAAATTCGCCCCTCTAC. It translates to CASSPGTGGNSPLY. The whole CDR3 sequence reads CASSPGTGGNSPLYF. The chain joins TRBV4 to TRBJ1-6; 11 nucleotides match TRBD1. The CDR3 extends 1 residue past the end of the read, so its final part is completed from the germline J gene. TRBJ1-6 is recorded as an ORF, its role being uncertain. V dropped 5 bases and J dropped 7; count of bases not matched to a gene: 4. The CDR3 runs 15 residues. Germline V gene data show CDR1 as LGHDT and CDR2 as YNNKQL (reference sequence).

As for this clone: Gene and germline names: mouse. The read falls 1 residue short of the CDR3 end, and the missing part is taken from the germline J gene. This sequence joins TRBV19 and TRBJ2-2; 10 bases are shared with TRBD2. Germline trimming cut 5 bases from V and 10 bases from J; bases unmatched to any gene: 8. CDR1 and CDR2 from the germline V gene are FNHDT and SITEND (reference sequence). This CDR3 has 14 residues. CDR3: CASRAGTGVEQLYF. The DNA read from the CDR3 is TGTGCCAGCAGGGCCGGGACTGGGGTTGAGCAGCTCTAC.

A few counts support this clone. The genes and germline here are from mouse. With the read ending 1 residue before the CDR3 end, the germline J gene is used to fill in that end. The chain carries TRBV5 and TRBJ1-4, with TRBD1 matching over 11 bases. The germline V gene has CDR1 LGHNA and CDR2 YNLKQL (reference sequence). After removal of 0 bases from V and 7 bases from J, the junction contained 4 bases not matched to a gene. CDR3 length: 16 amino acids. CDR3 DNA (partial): TGTGCCAGCAGCCAAGACCGGGACAGGGGGGGCGAAAGATTATTT. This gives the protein CASSQDRDRGGERLF. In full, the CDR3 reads CASSQDRDRGGERLFF.

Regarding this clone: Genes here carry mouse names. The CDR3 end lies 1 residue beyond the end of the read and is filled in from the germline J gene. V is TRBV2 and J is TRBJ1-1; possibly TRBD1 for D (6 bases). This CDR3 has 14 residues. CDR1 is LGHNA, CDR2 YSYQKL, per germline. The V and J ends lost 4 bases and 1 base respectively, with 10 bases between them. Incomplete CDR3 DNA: TGTGCCAGCAGCCCAGGGACAACGAACACAGAAGTCTTC. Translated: CASSPGTTNTEVF. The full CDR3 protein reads CASSPGTTNTEVFF.

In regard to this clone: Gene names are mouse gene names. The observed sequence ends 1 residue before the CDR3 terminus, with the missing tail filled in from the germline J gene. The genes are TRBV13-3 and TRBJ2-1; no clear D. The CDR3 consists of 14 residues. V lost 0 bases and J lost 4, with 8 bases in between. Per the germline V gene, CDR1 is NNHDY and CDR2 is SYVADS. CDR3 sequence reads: CASSDETDYAEQFF. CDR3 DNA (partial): TGTGCCAGCAGTGATGAAACAGATTATGCTGAGCAGTTC.

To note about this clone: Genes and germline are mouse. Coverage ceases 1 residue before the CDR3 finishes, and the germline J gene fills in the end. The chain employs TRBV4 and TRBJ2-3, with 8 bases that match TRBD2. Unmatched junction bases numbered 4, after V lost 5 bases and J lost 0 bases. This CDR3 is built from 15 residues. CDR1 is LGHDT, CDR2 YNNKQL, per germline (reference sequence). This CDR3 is CASSPLGGSAETLYF. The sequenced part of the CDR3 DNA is TGTGCCAGCAGCCCCCTGGGGGGTAGTGCAGAAACGCTGTAT.

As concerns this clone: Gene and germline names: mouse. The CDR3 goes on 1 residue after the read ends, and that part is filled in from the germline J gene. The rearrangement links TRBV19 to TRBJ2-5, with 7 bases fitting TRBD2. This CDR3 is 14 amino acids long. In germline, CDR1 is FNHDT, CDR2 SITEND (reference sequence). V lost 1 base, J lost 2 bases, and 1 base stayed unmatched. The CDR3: CASSILGGQDTQYF. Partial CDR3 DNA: TGTGCCAGCAGTATATTGGGGGGCCAAGACACCCAGTAC.

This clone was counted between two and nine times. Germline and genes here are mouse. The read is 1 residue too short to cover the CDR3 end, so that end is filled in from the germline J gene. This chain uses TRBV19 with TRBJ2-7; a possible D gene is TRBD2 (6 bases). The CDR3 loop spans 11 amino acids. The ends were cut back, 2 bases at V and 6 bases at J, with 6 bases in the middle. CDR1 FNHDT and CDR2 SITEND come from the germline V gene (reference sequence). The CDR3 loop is CASSMGGEQYF. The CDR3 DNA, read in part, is TGTGCCAGCAGTATGGGGGGTGAACAGTAC. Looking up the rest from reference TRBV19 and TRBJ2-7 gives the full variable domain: GGIITQTPKFLIGQEGQKLTLKCQQNFNHDTMYWYRQDSGKGLRLIYYSITENDLQKGDLSEGYDASREKKSSFSLTVTSAQKNEMAVFLCASSMGGEQYFGPGTRLTVL.

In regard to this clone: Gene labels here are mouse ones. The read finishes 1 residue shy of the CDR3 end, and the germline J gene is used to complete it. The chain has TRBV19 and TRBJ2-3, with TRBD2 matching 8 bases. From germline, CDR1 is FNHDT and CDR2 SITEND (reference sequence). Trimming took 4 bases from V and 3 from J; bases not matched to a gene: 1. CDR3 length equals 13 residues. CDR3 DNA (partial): TGTGCCAGCAGTTCTGGGGGGGCAGAAACGCTGTAT. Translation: CASSSGGAETLY. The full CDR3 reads CASSSGGAETLYF. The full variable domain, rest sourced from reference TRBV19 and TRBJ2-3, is GGIITQTPKFLIGQEGQKLTLKCQQNFNHDTMYWYRQDSGKGLRLIYYSITENDLQKGDLSEGYDASREKKSSFSLTVTSAQKNEMAVFLCASSSGGAETLYFGSGTRLTVL.

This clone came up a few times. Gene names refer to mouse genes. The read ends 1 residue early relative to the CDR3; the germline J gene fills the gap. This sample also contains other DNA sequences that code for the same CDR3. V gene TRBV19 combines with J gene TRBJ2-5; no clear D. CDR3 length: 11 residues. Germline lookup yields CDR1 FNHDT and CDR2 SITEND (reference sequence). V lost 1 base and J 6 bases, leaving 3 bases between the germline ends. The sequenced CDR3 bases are TGTGCCAGCAGTATAAGGGACACCCAGTAC. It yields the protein CASSIRDTQY. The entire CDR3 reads CASSIRDTQYF.

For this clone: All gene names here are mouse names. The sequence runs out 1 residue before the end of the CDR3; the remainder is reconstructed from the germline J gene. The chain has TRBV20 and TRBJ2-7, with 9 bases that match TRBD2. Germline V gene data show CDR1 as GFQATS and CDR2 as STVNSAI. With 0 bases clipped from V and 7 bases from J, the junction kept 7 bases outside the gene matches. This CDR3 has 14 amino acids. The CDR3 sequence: CGARDGGGAREQYF. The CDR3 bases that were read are TGTGGTGCTAGGGATGGTGGGGGGGCGCGGGAACAGTAC.

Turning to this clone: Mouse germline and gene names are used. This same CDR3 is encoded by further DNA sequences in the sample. The covered CDR3 bases are TGTGCCTGGAGTCTTGGGGGGGGTCAAAACACCTTGTAC. This encodes CAWSLGGGQNTLY. The full CDR3 protein is CAWSLGGGQNTLYF. V usage is TRBV31 and J usage is TRBJ2-4; 8 nucleotides agree with TRBD2. The read stops 1 residue short of the end of the CDR3; the missing end is completed from the germline J gene. Per the germline V gene, CDR1 is GKSSPN and CDR2 is SITVG. The CDR3 totals 14 residues. Trimming cost V 0 bases and J 1 base; bases outside gene matches: 0.

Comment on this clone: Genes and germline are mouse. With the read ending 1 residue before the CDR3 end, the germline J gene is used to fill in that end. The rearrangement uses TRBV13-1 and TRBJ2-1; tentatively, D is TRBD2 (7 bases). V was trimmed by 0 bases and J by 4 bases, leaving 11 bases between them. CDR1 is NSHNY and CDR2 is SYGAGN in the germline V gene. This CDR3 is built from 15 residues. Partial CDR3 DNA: TGTGCCAGCAGTGATGGGGGGGCGCTGTATGCTGAGCAGTTC. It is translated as CASSDGGALYAEQF. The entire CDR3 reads CASSDGGALYAEQFF.